This T cell receptor (beta chain) was captured by sequencing in a study of OX40 agonist ivuxolimab in advanced cancers. Study background: In three patients, partial responses were observed, one with hepatocellular carcinoma and two with cutaneous melanoma.

Germline-derived CDR1 and CDR2 are SGHAT and FQNNGV. There are 15 residues in the CDR3. V was clipped by 1 base and J by 8 bases, with 14 bases between them. TCRdb's table, derived via immunoSEQ multiplex PCR, lists solely in-frame clones and lacks some. The table has more than 45,000 clones, 80% to 95% seen once. This TCR derives from an adult with an advanced solid tumor such as melanoma, head and neck, liver or kidney cancer. Sample: CD4+ or CD8+ T cells sorted from blood, taken in a trial of the OX40 agonist ivuxolimab. This chain connects TRBV11-2 to TRBJ1-4, with D possibly matching TRBD1 (5 bases). The CDR3: CASSLVGSSGEKLFF. DNA of the CDR3: TGTGCCAGCAGCTTAGTCGGATCGTCAGGGGAAAAACTGTTTTTT. Full variable domain (rest looked up from reference TRBV11-2 and TRBJ1-4): EAGVAQSPRYKIIEKRQSVAFWCNPISGHATLYWYQQILGQGPKLLIQFQNNGVVDDSQLPKDRFSAERLKGVDSTLKIQPAKLEDSAVYLCASSLVGSSGEKLFFGSGTQLSVL.